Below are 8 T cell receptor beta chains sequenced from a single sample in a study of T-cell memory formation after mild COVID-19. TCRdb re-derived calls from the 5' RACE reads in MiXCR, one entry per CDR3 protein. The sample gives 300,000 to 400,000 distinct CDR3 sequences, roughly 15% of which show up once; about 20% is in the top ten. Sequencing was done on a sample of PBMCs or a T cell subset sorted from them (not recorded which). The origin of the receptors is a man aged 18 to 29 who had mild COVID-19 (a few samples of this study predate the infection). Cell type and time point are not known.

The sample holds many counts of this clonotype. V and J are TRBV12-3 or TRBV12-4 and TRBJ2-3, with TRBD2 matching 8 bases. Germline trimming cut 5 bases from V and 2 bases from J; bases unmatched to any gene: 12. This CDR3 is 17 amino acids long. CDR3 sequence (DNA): TGTGCCAGCAGTGCCGCGGCTAGCGGGTCACTCACAGATACGCAGTATTTT. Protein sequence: CASSAAASGSLTDTQYF.

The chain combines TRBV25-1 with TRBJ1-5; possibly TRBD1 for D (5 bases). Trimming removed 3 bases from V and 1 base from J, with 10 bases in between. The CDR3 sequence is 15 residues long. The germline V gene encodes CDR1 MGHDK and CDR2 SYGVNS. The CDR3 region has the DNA TGTGCCAGCAGTGAGGTTGGGGGAAGCAATCAGCCCCAGCATTTT. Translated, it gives CASSEVGGSNQPQHF.

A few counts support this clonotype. CDR3 nucleotides: TGTGCCAGCAGTCCGCCGACTAGCGGGGGGGAGGATGAGCAGTTCTTC. Residues: CASSPPTSGGEDEQFF. The chain employs TRBV27 and TRBJ2-1, with 14 bases identical to TRBD2. J was trimmed by 8 bases and V by 5 bases; bases with no gene match: 8. In germline, CDR1 is MNHEY, CDR2 SMNVEV (reference sequence). This CDR3 is built from 16 residues.

CDR3 in DNA: TGTGCCAGCAGCGCTCCCATGGGACCGGCCTACAATGAGCAGTTCTTC. Translation: CASSAPMGPAYNEQFF. The V call is TRBV7-9, the J call TRBJ2-1, with D perhaps TRBD1 or TRBD2 (5 bases each). V lost 5 bases, J lost 2 bases, and 16 bases lay in between. From germline, CDR1 is SEHNR and CDR2 FQNEAQ (reference sequence). This CDR3 is built from 16 residues.

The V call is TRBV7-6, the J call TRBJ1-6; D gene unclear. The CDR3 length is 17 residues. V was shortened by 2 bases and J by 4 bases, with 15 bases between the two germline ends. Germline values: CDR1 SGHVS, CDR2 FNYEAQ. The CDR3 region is CASSLWAGPTYNSPLHF. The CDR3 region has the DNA TGTGCCAGCAGCTTATGGGCCGGTCCGACTTATAATTCACCCCTCCACTTT.

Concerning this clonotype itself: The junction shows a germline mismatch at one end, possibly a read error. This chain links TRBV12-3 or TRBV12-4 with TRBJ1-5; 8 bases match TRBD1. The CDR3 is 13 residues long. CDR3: CDSRRDRSQPQHF. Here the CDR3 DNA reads TGTGACAGCAGGCGGGACAGGAGCCAGCCCCAGCATTTT.

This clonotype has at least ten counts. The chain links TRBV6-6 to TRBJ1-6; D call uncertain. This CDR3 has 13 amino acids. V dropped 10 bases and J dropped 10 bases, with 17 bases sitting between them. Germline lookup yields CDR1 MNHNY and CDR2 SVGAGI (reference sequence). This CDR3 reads CATQTTFQSPLHF. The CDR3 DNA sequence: TGTGCCACCCAAACAACGTTTCAATCACCCCTCCACTTT.

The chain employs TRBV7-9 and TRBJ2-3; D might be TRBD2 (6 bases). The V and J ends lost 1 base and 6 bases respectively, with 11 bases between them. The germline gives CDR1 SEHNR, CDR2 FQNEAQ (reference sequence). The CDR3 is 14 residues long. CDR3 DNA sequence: TGTGCCAGCAGCTTAGACGAGGAGGGGGATACGCAGTATTTT. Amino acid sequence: CASSLDEEGDTQYF. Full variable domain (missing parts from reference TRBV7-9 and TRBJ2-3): DTGVSQNPRHKITKRGQNVTFRCDPISEHNRLYWYRQTLGQGPEFLTYFQNEAQLEKSRLLSDRFSAERPKGSFSTLEIQRTEQGDSAMYLCASSLDEEGDTQYFGPGTRLTVL.